Listed below are T cell receptor beta chains from one sample, sequenced in a study of cytomegalovirus exposure and HLA in healthy donors. Sequencing was performed with immunoSEQ multiplex PCR; in TCRdb, only in-frame clones are kept and a portion is missing. The sample holds fewer than 95,000 clones; 94% are singletons and the top ten take roughly 0.6%. The material sequenced was PBMCs. The receptor source for this set is a woman younger than 35 in good health and CMV-seronegative. CDR3s include the opening cysteine and the closing phenylalanine or tryptophan. Fields, in order: V gene, J gene, D gene, clone size, CDR3 protein, CDR3 DNA. A D gene is named only where the DNA matches it firmly. Where a row states a size, it is once, few, many or the class of an expanded clone; other rows omit it.

TRBV7-2	TRBJ2-3	-	-	CASSLRSSPDTQYF	TGTGCCAGCAGCCTAAGGTCTAGTCCAGATACGCAGTATTTT
TRBV4-3	TRBJ1-4	-	-	CASSQDEATNEKLFF	TGCGCCAGCAGCCAAGACGAGGCAACTAATGAAAAACTGTTTTTT
TRBV5-1	TRBJ1-6	TRBD1	-	CASSWGGRSGGNSPLHF	TGCGCCAGCAGCTGGGGTGGCCGGTCAGGGGGCAATTCACCCCTCCACTTT
TRBV27	TRBJ2-7	-	-	CASRSTYEQYF	TGTGCCAGCCGGAGCACCTACGAGCAGTACTTC
TRBV4-1	TRBJ2-1	-	-	CASSQDHMSRGSYNEQFF	TGCGCCAGCAGCCAAGATCATATGTCCCGAGGCTCCTACAATGAGCAGTTCTTC
TRBV27	TRBJ2-4	-	once	CASSYLKGIGTKNIQYF	TGTGCCAGCAGTTACCTCAAGGGTATCGGGACCAAAAACATTCAGTACTTC
TRBV29-1	TRBJ2-1	TRBD2	-	CSVRGGRVNEQFF	TGCAGCGTGCGGGGGGGCCGCGTCAATGAGCAGTTCTTC
TRBV7-9	TRBJ2-1	-	-	CASSLRGSEQFF	TGTGCCAGCAGCTTACGGGGGAGTGAGCAGTTCTTC
TRBV2	TRBJ1-2	-	-	CASMGGIHGYTF	TGTGCCAGCATGGGGGGAATTCATGGCTACACCTTC
TRBV7-9	TRBJ2-2	TRBD2	-	CATQDLLQAGGNTGELFF	TGTGCCACCCAGGACTTGCTTCAAGCGGGGGGTAACACCGGGGAGCTGTTTTTT
TRBV9	TRBJ1-1	TRBD1	-	CASSQGASGTEAFF	TGTGCCAGCAGCCAGGGGGCATCGGGAACTGAAGCTTTCTTT
TRBV2	TRBJ2-1	TRBD2	-	CASNEGLAVEQFF	TGTGCCAGCAATGAAGGACTAGCGGTTGAGCAGTTCTTC
TRBV6-6	TRBJ1-1	-	-	CASSRDITEAFF	TGTGCCAGCAGTAGGGACATCACTGAAGCTTTCTTT
TRBV29-1	TRBJ1-2	TRBD1	-	CSVDPTGGERGYTF	TGCAGCGTTGACCCGACAGGGGGCGAACGTGGCTACACCTTC
TRBV5-6	TRBJ1-5	-	-	CASSLDRSFQPQHF	TGTGCCAGCAGCCTCGATAGGAGTTTTCAGCCCCAGCATTTT
TRBV18	TRBJ2-2	-	-	CASSPVSVTGELFF	TGTGCCAGCTCACCAGTTTCGGTCACCGGGGAGCTGTTTTTT
TRBV9	TRBJ2-3	TRBD2	once	CASSPSGGESTDTQYF	TGTGCCAGCAGCCCTAGCGGGGGGGAGAGCACAGATACGCAGTATTTT
TRBV28	TRBJ2-4	-	-	CAIESGQDRAKNIQYF	TGTGCCATCGAGTCCGGGCAGGACAGAGCCAAAAACATTCAGTACTTC
TRBV9	TRBJ2-3	-	-	CASSVPGATQYF	TGTGCCAGCAGCGTCCCGGGAGCCACGCAGTATTTT
TRBV6-5	TRBJ2-2	-	once	CASSYFFRGELFF	TGTGCCAGCAGTTACTTTTTTCGCGGGGAGCTGTTTTTT
TRBV5-1	TRBJ1-1	TRBD1	once	CASSLGTGGAFF	TGCGCCAGCAGCTTAGGGACAGGGGGAGCTTTCTTT
TRBV5-1	TRBJ1-4	-	-	CASSLSGAAGIEKLFF	TGCGCCAGCAGCTTGTCTGGCGCAGCGGGTATTGAAAAACTGTTTTTT
TRBV28	TRBJ1-4	-	-	CASSFGEINEKLFF	TGTGCCAGCAGTTTTGGAGAAATTAATGAAAAACTGTTTTTT
TRBV19	TRBJ1-2	TRBD1	-	CASSIGTGKIILYGYTF	TGTGCCAGTAGTATTGGGACAGGCAAGATAATTTTATATGGCTACACCTTC
TRBV21-1	TRBJ1-1	-	-	CASSILAVSLVVEAFF	TGTGCCAGCAGCATTCTGGCGGTTTCACTTGTGGTGGAAGCTTTCTTT
TRBV25-1	TRBJ1-2	TRBD1	-	CASSKTGAKGYTF	TGTGCCAGCAGTAAGACAGGGGCTAAGGGCTACACCTTC
TRBV5-1	TRBJ1-6	TRBD1	once	CASSAGTGGIGALHF	TGCGCCAGCAGCGCCGGGACAGGCGGGATTGGGGCCCTCCACTTT
TRBV25-1	TRBJ1-6	TRBD1	-	CASRLTGQNSPLHF	TGTGCCAGCAGACTGACAGGGCAAAATTCACCCCTCCACTTT
TRBV30	TRBJ1-5	TRBD1	-	CAWRPTGAQPQHF	TGTGCCTGGAGGCCCACAGGGGCTCAGCCCCAGCATTTT
TRBV5-1	TRBJ2-1	TRBD2	-	CASSWSGVNEQFF	TGCGCCAGCAGCTGGAGCGGGGTAAATGAGCAGTTCTTC
TRBV6-4	TRBJ2-3	TRBD2	once	CASSDSTSGGPDTQYF	TGTGCCAGCAGTGACTCGACTAGCGGGGGGCCAGATACGCAGTATTTT
TRBV7-9	TRBJ1-2	-	few	CASRDIYGYTF	TGTGCCAGCAGGGACATTTATGGCTACACCTTC
TRBV5-4	TRBJ1-6	-	-	CASSLLQGFYNSPLHF	TGTGCCAGCAGCTTACTACAGGGTTTCTATAATTCACCCCTCCACTTT
TRBV6-5	TRBJ1-3	-	-	CASSYEQGANTIYF	TGTGCCAGCAGTTACGAACAGGGAGCCAACACCATATATTTT
TRBV11-3	TRBJ1-1	-	-	CASSAPGGATAFF	TGTGCCAGCAGCGCCCCAGGCGGGGCGACAGCTTTCTTT
TRBV7-8	TRBJ2-2	-	-	CASSFSRAARRTGELFF	TGTGCCAGCAGCTTCTCGCGGGCAGCACGTAGGACCGGGGAGCTGTTTTTT
TRBV6-1	TRBJ1-1	-	-	CASRKDSMNTEAFF	TGTGCCAGCAGGAAGGACAGTATGAACACTGAAGCTTTCTTT
TRBV19	TRBJ1-2	-	-	CASTPRVGGIGANYGYTF	TGTGCCAGTACCCCCCGGGTGGGGGGTATCGGAGCTAACTATGGCTACACCTTC
TRBV28	TRBJ2-7	TRBD1	-	CASTIRDRVYEQYF	TGTGCCAGCACCATCCGGGACAGGGTCTACGAGCAGTACTTC
TRBV19	TRBJ1-6	-	-	CASSIDGRGSPLHF	TGTGCCAGTAGTATAGACGGCAGGGGATCACCCCTCCACTTT
TRBV28	TRBJ1-1	-	-	CASKITGINTEAFF	TGTGCCAGTAAGATAACAGGGATAAACACTGAAGCTTTCTTT
TRBV6-1	TRBJ1-1	TRBD1	-	CASTSKQGAGTEAFF	TGTGCCAGCACCTCGAAACAGGGGGCTGGCACTGAAGCTTTCTTT
TRBV7-6	TRBJ1-1	TRBD1	-	CASSLVTGVTEAFF	TGTGCCAGCAGCTTAGTTACAGGGGTCACTGAAGCTTTCTTT
TRBV10-2	TRBJ2-1	TRBD2	-	CASSVLAGTYNEQFF	TGCGCCAGCAGTGTACTAGCGGGGACCTACAATGAGCAGTTCTTC
TRBV5-8	TRBJ1-2	-	once	CASSPEWGQGYTF	TGTGCCAGCAGCCCCGAGTGGGGGCAAGGCTACACCTTC
TRBV4-1	TRBJ1-5	-	-	CASSQVGGNQPQHF	TGCGCCAGCAGCCAAGTGGGGGGTAATCAGCCCCAGCATTTT
TRBV9	TRBJ2-2	-	-	CASSVGGGRGHTGELFF	TGTGCCAGCAGCGTAGGAGGGGGGAGGGGACACACCGGGGAGCTGTTTTTT
TRBV14	TRBJ2-2	TRBD1	-	CASSQGRTGASWDTGELFF	TGTGCCAGCAGCCAAGGGAGGACAGGGGCTTCGTGGGACACCGGGGAGCTGTTTTTT
TRBV7-9	TRBJ1-3	-	-	CASSFGSGNTIYF	TGTGCCAGCAGCTTCGGTTCTGGAAACACCATATATTTT
TRBV5-1	TRBJ2-7	TRBD1	-	CASSLTLTGEAYEQYF	TGCGCCAGCAGCTTGACCCTGACAGGGGAGGCATACGAGCAGTACTTC
TRBV28	TRBJ2-7	-	-	CASRRRQQAAYEQYF	TGTGCCAGCAGGAGAAGACAGCAAGCAGCCTACGAGCAGTACTTC